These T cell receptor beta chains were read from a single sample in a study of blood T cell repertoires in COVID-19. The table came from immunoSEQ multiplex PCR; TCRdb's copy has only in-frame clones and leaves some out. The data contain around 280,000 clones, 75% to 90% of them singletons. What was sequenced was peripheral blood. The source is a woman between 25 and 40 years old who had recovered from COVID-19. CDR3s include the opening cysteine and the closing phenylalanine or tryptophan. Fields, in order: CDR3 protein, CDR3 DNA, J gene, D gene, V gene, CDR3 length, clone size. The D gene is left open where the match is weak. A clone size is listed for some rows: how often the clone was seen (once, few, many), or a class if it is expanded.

CASSPGQSPRETQYF,TGCGCCAGCAGCCCGGGACAGTCCCCAAGGGAGACCCAGTACTTC,TRBJ2-5,TRBD1,TRBV5-1,15,-
CASSPTGDQPQHF,TGTGCCAGCAGCCCGACGGGAGATCAGCCCCAGCATTTT,TRBJ1-5,-,TRBV28,13,-
CASSYLGDTYQPQHF,TGTGCCAGCAGTTACTTAGGGGACACCTATCAGCCCCAGCATTTT,TRBJ1-5,-,TRBV6-6,15,once
CASSTGFFGTDTQYF,TGTGCCAGCAGCACGGGATTCTTTGGGACAGATACGCAGTATTTT,TRBJ2-3,-,TRBV7-2,15,-
CASLDRENYGYTF,TGTGCCAGTCTGGACAGGGAGAACTATGGCTACACCTTC,TRBJ1-2,TRBD1,TRBV28,13,-
CASSEKLAGLSTDTQYF,TGCGCCAGCAGTGAGAAACTAGCGGGCCTAAGCACAGATACGCAGTATTTT,TRBJ2-3,TRBD2,TRBV10-1,17,-
CASSERQGFGTDTQYF,TGTGCCAGCAGCGAAAGACAGGGGTTCGGAACAGATACGCAGTATTTT,TRBJ2-3,TRBD1,TRBV6-7,16,-
CATLLPSGYMVDTEAFF,TGTGCCACCCTACTACCAAGCGGCTATATGGTGGACACTGAAGCTTTCTTT,TRBJ1-1,-,TRBV7-8,17,-
CASGLVRTSGNEQFF,TGTGCCAGCGGTTTGGTGCGGACTAGCGGCAATGAGCAGTTCTTC,TRBJ2-1,TRBD2,TRBV11-2,15,-
CASSQDLQGGSYNEQFF,TGTGCCAGCAGCCAAGATCTGCAGGGCGGTTCCTACAATGAGCAGTTCTTC,TRBJ2-1,-,TRBV3-1/TRBV3-2,17,-
CASSYSGGEQYF,TGTGCCAGCAGTTACTCGGGGGGCGAGCAGTACTTC,TRBJ2-7,-,TRBV6-2/TRBV6-3,12,-
CASSLGDRGLSEKLFF,TGTGCCAGCAGCTTAGGGGACAGGGGTCTTTCGGAAAAACTGTTTTTT,TRBJ1-4,TRBD1,TRBV7-9,16,-
CASSFRGSGAFSSYNEQFF,TGTGCCAGCAGTTTCAGGGGTAGCGGGGCCTTTAGCTCCTACAATGAGCAGTTCTTC,TRBJ2-1,TRBD2,TRBV27,19,once
CASSSQGYEQYF,TGTGCCAGCAGCTCACAGGGTTACGAGCAGTACTTC,TRBJ2-7,-,TRBV7-2,12,once
CASSLGGSSYNEQFF,TGCGCCAGCAGCTTGGGTGGGAGCTCATACAATGAGCAGTTCTTC,TRBJ2-1,-,TRBV5-1,15,-
CASSPSARGSYEQYF,TGTGCCAGCAGTCCATCGGCCAGGGGATCCTACGAGCAGTACTTC,TRBJ2-7,-,TRBV28,15,once
CASSQQGNEQYF,TGTGCCAGCAGTCAACAGGGGAACGAGCAGTACTTC,TRBJ2-7,TRBD1,TRBV6-5,12,-
CASSYRGPDEKLFF,TGTGCCAGCAGTTACAGGGGGCCTGATGAAAAACTGTTTTTT,TRBJ1-4,TRBD1,TRBV3-1/TRBV3-2,14,-
CASSLGAGGPTDTQYF,TGTGCCAGCTCCTTGGGGGCGGGAGGGCCAACAGATACGCAGTATTTT,TRBJ2-3,TRBD2,TRBV7-3,16,-
CASSSLGGTEAFF,TGTGCCAGCAGCTCTTTGGGGGGGACTGAAGCTTTCTTT,TRBJ1-1,-,TRBV7-9,13,-
CASSFEVFRGWFF,TGTGCCAGCAGTTTTGAGGTCTTTCGCGGATGGTTCTTC,TRBJ2-1,-,TRBV12-3/TRBV12-4,13,-
CASSFKLMAVNTGELFF,TGTGCCAGCAGTTTTAAGTTGATGGCGGTTAACACCGGGGAGCTGTTTTTT,TRBJ2-2,-,TRBV28,17,-